The 31 T cell receptor beta chains below were found in one sample sequenced in a study of identical twins. TCRdb processed the 5' RACE reads anew with MiXCR; each CDR3 protein has one entry. The sample lists fewer than 800,000 distinct CDR3 sequences, about 7.6% seen once, with 1.6% in the top ten. These data were likewise used in another study, on yellow fever vaccine responses in identical twins.

Sequencing was performed on PBMCs. All receptors come from a woman aged 18-30 years in good health.

The rearrangement uses TRBV7-9 and TRBJ2-3; 8 bases fit TRBD1. This CDR3 region has 16 residues. Losses at the gene ends were 9 bases for V and 5 bases for J; bases not matched to a gene: 16. CDR1 is SEHNR, CDR2 FQNEAQ, per germline (reference sequence). The CDR3 nucleotides are TGTGCCAGGAGCCCAGGGACAGGCCCCGCGGGAGATACGCAGTATTTT. Encoded protein: CARSPGTGPAGDTQYF.

This clonotype was seen only a few times. The chain uses TRBV5-1 and TRBJ2-7, with a weak D call TRBD1 (6 bases). The CDR3 runs to 14 residues. Germline lookup yields CDR1 SGHRS and CDR2 YFSETQ. Trimming removed 0 bases at V and 4 bases at J, with 11 bases between. The CDR3: CASSLAQGRYEQYF. The CDR3 DNA reads as TGCGCCAGCAGCTTGGCACAGGGACGATACGAGCAGTACTTC. The full variable domain, in which reference TRBV5-1 and TRBJ2-7 provide the parts outside the CDR3, is KAGVTQTPRYLIKTRGQQVTLSCSPISGHRSVSWYQQTPGQGLQFLFEYFSETQRNKGNFPGRFSGRQFSNSRSEMNVSTLELGDSALYLCASSLAQGRYEQYFGPGTRLTVT.

This clonotype was observed a few times. The rearrangement links TRBV5-1 to TRBJ1-5; no clear D. The CDR3 has 13 amino acids. The germline V gene encodes CDR1 SGHRS and CDR2 YFSETQ. The germline V and J ends were trimmed by 0 bases and 5 bases, with 6 bases remaining between them. For the CDR3, the DNA is TGCGCCAGCAGCTTGGAAGTCGATCAGCCCCAGCATTTT. Protein sequence: CASSLEVDQPQHF.

This clonotype was observed at least ten times. The gene calls are TRBV5-1 and TRBJ2-2; the D is unclear. Trimming took 0 bases from V and 4 from J, leaving 19 bases between them. Germline V gene data show CDR1 as SGHRS and CDR2 as YFSETQ. There are 18 residues in the CDR3. CDR3: CASSLALVVTPSTGELFF. Written as DNA, the CDR3 is TGCGCCAGCAGCTTGGCCTTAGTTGTCACACCATCCACCGGGGAGCTGTTTTTT.

This clonotype was counted between two and nine times. The V and J genes are TRBV7-8 and TRBJ2-7; no clear D. The CDR3 extends over 15 amino acids. V was cut by 1 base and J by 2 bases, with 12 bases left in between. Germline V gene lookup returns CDR1 SGHVS and CDR2 FQNEAQ. DNA of the CDR3: TGTGCCAGCAGCTTAGAGGAAGAAGGGACCTACGAGCAGTACTTC. Its protein product is CASSLEEEGTYEQYF.

This clonotype showed up many times. The chain joins TRBV5-1 to TRBJ2-3; weak D call: TRBD2 (5 bases). Trimming pared 7 bases from V and 0 bases from J, leaving 12 bases between. The CDR3 totals 14 residues. The V gene's germline CDR1 is SGHRS and CDR2 YFSETQ. The DNA of the CDR3 is TGCGCCAGCGGACTGGGAACTAGCACAGATACGCAGTATTTT. Its translation is CASGLGTSTDTQYF.

This clonotype was recorded a few times. The V and J genes are TRBV5-1 and TRBJ2-5; perhaps TRBD2 as D (6 bases). V lost 0 bases and J 9 bases, leaving 24 bases between the germline ends. Germline CDR1 is SGHRS and CDR2 is YFSETQ. The CDR3 spans 17 residues. The CDR3 nucleotides are TGCGCCAGCAGCTTGGTGTTTCGCGGAGGGGCGGTGGTTGCCCAGTACTTC. This codes for CASSLVFRGGAVVAQYF. Supplemented by reference TRBV5-1 and TRBJ2-5, the full variable domain reads KAGVTQTPRYLIKTRGQQVTLSCSPISGHRSVSWYQQTPGQGLQFLFEYFSETQRNKGNFPGRFSGRQFSNSRSEMNVSTLELGDSALYLCASSLVFRGGAVVAQYFGPGTRLLVL.

This clonotype was counted only a few times. V usage is TRBV14 and J usage is TRBJ1-4, with 9 bases that match TRBD1. Germline values: CDR1 SGHDN, CDR2 FVKESK. CDR3 size: 15 residues. Trimming removed 6 bases from V and 5 bases from J; junction bases left unmatched: 7. The CDR3 sequence: CASRPTGTGNEKLFF. The CDR3 bases are TGTGCCAGCAGACCAACCGGGACAGGGAATGAAAAACTGTTTTTT.

The V gene is TRBV12-3 or TRBV12-4, the J gene TRBJ2-1; D is possibly TRBD1 or TRBD2 (5 bases each). The V gene lost 5 bases and the J gene lost 3 bases, with 11 bases spanning the gap. CDR3 length equals 14 residues. In nucleotides, the CDR3 is TGTGCCAGCAGTCGACAGAGGGACTACAATGAGCAGTTCTTC. This encodes CASSRQRDYNEQFF.

This clonotype was seen repeatedly, ten times or more. The V gene is TRBV20-1, the J gene TRBJ1-5, with D perhaps TRBD1 (5 bases). The CDR3 is 15 residues long. The germline CDR1 and CDR2 sequences are DFQATT and SNEGSKA (reference sequence). V was trimmed by 1 base and J by 6 bases, leaving 16 bases between them. The CDR3 sequence is CSARGVGGDVQPQHF. CDR3 coding DNA: TGCAGTGCTAGAGGCGTCGGAGGGGATGTTCAGCCCCAGCATTTT.

The genes are TRBV29-1 and TRBJ2-5, with D possibly being TRBD2 (6 bases). Germline CDR1 is SQVTM and CDR2 is ANQGSEA. V lost 8 bases, J lost 8 bases, and 12 bases lay in between. The CDR3 length is 10 residues. In DNA, the CDR3 is TGCAGCCTTGGGGGGAACACCCAGTACTTC. The encoded protein is CSLGGNTQYF.

This clonotype was observed many times. V and J are TRBV28 and TRBJ2-3, with 10 bases aligning to TRBD2. Germline lookup yields CDR1 MDHEN and CDR2 SYDVKM. Germline trimming cut 6 bases from V and 3 bases from J; bases unmatched to any gene: 3. This CDR3 region has 14 residues. This CDR3 is CASRASGRTDTQYF. CDR3 bases: TGTGCCAGCAGGGCTAGCGGGAGAACAGATACGCAGTATTTT.

This clonotype has only a few counts. This sequence joins TRBV20-1 and TRBJ2-3, with D possibly being TRBD2 (5 bases). Trimming removed 5 bases at V and 0 bases at J, with 9 bases between. The CDR3 runs 13 residues. Germline V gene lookup returns CDR1 DFQATT and CDR2 SNEGSKA (reference sequence). CDR3 sequence: CSAEGGSTDTQYF. The CDR3 DNA follows: TGCAGTGCTGAGGGTGGGAGCACAGATACGCAGTATTTT.

The chain carries TRBV5-1 and TRBJ2-1; TRBD2 matches at 7 bases. V lost 0 bases, J lost 10 bases, and 4 bases stayed unmatched. CDR1 and CDR2 from the germline V gene are SGHRS and YFSETQ. The CDR3 covers 13 residues. The CDR3 DNA sequence: TGCGCCAGCAGCTTGGGCGGGGGTCTGGAGCAGTTCTTC. This gives the protein CASSLGGGLEQFF.

V gene TRBV28 combines with J gene TRBJ2-5; D could derive from TRBD1 or TRBD2 (6 bases each). Germline V gene data show CDR1 as MDHEN and CDR2 as SYDVKM. The ends were cut back, 4 bases at V and 4 bases at J, with 10 bases in the middle. The CDR3 spans 13 residues. In DNA form, the CDR3 reads TGTGCCAGCAGTTGGGGGGCACGAGAGACCCAGTACTTC. Its translation: CASSWGARETQYF.

At least ten counts were recorded for this clonotype. CDR3 nucleotide sequence: TGTGCCACCAGTGACTCAAGGGTTGGAAATCAGCCCCAGCATTTT. As protein: CATSDSRVGNQPQHF. The chain links TRBV24-1 to TRBJ1-5; unclear D gene. This CDR3 comprises 15 residues. The ends were cut back, 4 bases at V and 4 bases at J, with 13 bases in the middle. Germline CDR1 and CDR2: KGHDR and SFDVKD.

The rearrangement uses TRBV29-1 and TRBJ2-7, with a tentative D call TRBD2 (6 bases). The germline gives CDR1 SQVTM, CDR2 ANQGSEA. Trimming pared 7 bases from V and 1 base from J, leaving 14 bases between. CDR3 size: 13 residues. CDR3 protein: CSGRDFSSYEQYF. CDR3 nucleotide sequence: TGCAGCGGACGGGACTTCTCATCCTACGAGCAGTACTTC.

This clonotype was recorded at least ten times. The chain links TRBV24-1 to TRBJ2-3; 7 positions match TRBD2. V shed 4 bases, J shed 0 bases, and the junction held 9 bases outside the gene matches. Germline assignment: CDR1 KGHDR and CDR2 SFDVKD. The CDR3 runs 17 residues. The CDR3 DNA is TGTGCCACCAGTGACCAGAACCTTAGCGGGAGCACAGATACGCAGTATTTT. This translates into CATSDQNLSGSTDTQYF.

This clonotype was counted many times. The rearrangement joins TRBV12-3 or TRBV12-4 to TRBJ2-3; a possible D gene is TRBD2 (6 bases). The CDR3 is 15 residues long. Trimming removed 6 bases at V and 3 bases at J, with 16 bases between. The DNA of the CDR3 is TGTGCCAGCAGGTTACGGGAGAGCGGGACAGATACGCAGTATTTT. It encodes CASRLRESGTDTQYF.

There are a few counts of this clonotype. This chain joins TRBV5-1 and TRBJ1-5; 7 bases agree with TRBD1. The trim removed 4 bases at V and 7 bases at J, leaving 5 bases unmatched. The CDR3 length is 13 residues. Germline CDR1 SGHRS, CDR2 YFSETQ. The CDR3 DNA reads as TGCGCCAGCAGCGCCGGACAGGACCAGCCCCAGCATTTT. This encodes CASSAGQDQPQHF.

The chain links TRBV11-2 to TRBJ2-3; TRBD2 matches 11 bases. Germline trimming cut 2 bases from V and 1 base from J; bases unmatched to any gene: 11. Germline V gene data show CDR1 as SGHAT and CDR2 as FQNNGV. The CDR3 contains 19 residues. Here the CDR3 reads CASSLRRKTSGKGTDTQYF. The CDR3 DNA reads TGTGCCAGCAGCTTACGTCGCAAGACTAGCGGGAAAGGCACAGATACGCAGTATTTT.

The chain carries TRBV4-1 and TRBJ2-2; possibly TRBD1 for D (6 bases). CDR3 size: 16 residues. Germline-derived CDR1 and CDR2 are MGHRA and YSYEKL. The V end lost 6 bases, the J end lost 1 base, and 15 bases lay between the germline ends. This chain's CDR3 is CASSYKGVLNTGELFF. In DNA form, the CDR3 reads TGCGCCAGCAGTTACAAGGGGGTGCTGAACACCGGGGAGCTGTTTTTT.

There are a few counts of this clonotype. The chain joins TRBV2 to TRBJ2-1; unclear D gene. V shed 7 bases and J shed 7 bases, with 8 bases lying between them. Germline V gene sequence: CDR1 SNHLY, CDR2 FYNNEI. CDR3 length: 11 amino acids. This chain's CDR3 is CASMQPNEQFF. As DNA, the CDR3 is TGTGCCAGCATGCAGCCAAATGAGCAGTTCTTC.

This clonotype was counted between two and nine times. The CDR3 region has the DNA TGTGCCACCAGTGACGGGACGGCCAGCTCCTACAATGAGCAGTTCTTC. Protein sequence: CATSDGTASSYNEQFF. The chain carries TRBV24-1 and TRBJ2-1; D possibly matches TRBD1 or TRBD2 (5 bases each). This CDR3 has 16 amino acids. V gave up 4 bases and J gave up 0 bases, with 12 bases separating them. Germline loops: CDR1 KGHDR, CDR2 SFDVKD.

This clonotype was detected a few times. This chain links TRBV5-1 with TRBJ1-2; 8 positions agree with TRBD1. J lost 4 bases, V lost 4 bases, and 9 bases had no gene match. The CDR3 spans 15 residues. Germline V gene lookup returns CDR1 SGHRS and CDR2 YFSETQ. DNA for the CDR3: TGCGCCAGCAGCCCCAACAGGGGGTCGAGCTATGGCTACACCTTC. Protein sequence: CASSPNRGSSYGYTF.

In its sample, this clonotype was seen a few times. This chain joins TRBV5-1 and TRBJ1-1, with D tentatively TRBD1 (6 bases). This CDR3 has 14 amino acids. V was shortened by 6 bases and J by 1 base, with 13 bases between the two germline ends. CDR1 and CDR2 (germline): SGHRS, YFSETQ. The CDR3 reads CASTSGVPNTEAFF. CDR3 sequence (DNA): TGCGCCAGCACGTCAGGGGTCCCGAACACTGAAGCTTTCTTT.

For the CDR3, the DNA is TGCAGTGCTAGCAGTAGGGGATTTTCTGATTCACCCCTCCACTTT. Its translation: CSASSRGFSDSPLHF. The V gene is TRBV20-1, the J gene TRBJ1-6; TRBD1 is a possible D gene (5 bases). This CDR3 spans 15 amino acids. Looked up from germline, CDR1 is DFQATT and CDR2 is SNEGSKA (reference sequence). The germline V and J ends were trimmed by 3 bases and 8 bases, with 17 bases remaining between them.

This rearrangement joins TRBV20-1 to TRBJ1-1; D is unclear. Germline V gene lookup returns CDR1 DFQATT and CDR2 SNEGSKA (reference sequence). CDR3 length: 13 residues. Trimming took off 6 bases at V and 4 bases at J, with 15 bases between the two ends. In nucleotides, the CDR3 is TGCAGTGCCGACGGAGAGTTCGGCACTGAAGCTTTCTTT. Translation gives CSADGEFGTEAFF.

The chain recombines TRBV2 with TRBJ2-3, with a tentative D call TRBD2 (6 bases). V was trimmed by 6 bases and J by 2 bases, leaving 15 bases between them. Germline V lookup: CDR1 SNHLY, CDR2 FYNNEI. The CDR3 spans 15 residues. The chain's CDR3 is CASRRLVRATDTQYF. The CDR3 DNA reads TGTGCCAGCAGACGACTAGTGCGGGCCACAGATACGCAGTATTTT. The full variable domain, rest sourced from reference TRBV2 and TRBJ2-3, is EPEVTQTPSHQVTQMGQEVILRCVPISNHLYFYWYRQILGQKVEFLVSFYNNEISEKSEIFDDQFSVERPDGSNFTLKIRSTKLEDSAMYFCASRRLVRATDTQYFGPGTRLTVL.

The V gene is TRBV28, the J gene TRBJ1-2; 10 positions agree with TRBD1. The CDR3 is 14 residues long. CDR1 and CDR2 (germline): MDHEN, SYDVKM. Losses at the gene ends were 6 bases for V and 5 bases for J; bases not matched to a gene: 6. In DNA form, the CDR3 reads TGTGCCAGCAGATCCGGACAGGGGGAATATGGCTACACCTTC. Amino acids: CASRSGQGEYGYTF.

This clonotype appeared a few times. The CDR3: CSVETGNSYNEQFF. The CDR3 nucleotides are TGCAGCGTGGAGACAGGGAACTCCTACAATGAGCAGTTCTTC. The V and J genes are TRBV29-1 and TRBJ2-1, with 7 positions matching TRBD1. The junction had 5 bases not matched to a gene; V was cut back by 6 bases and J by 0 bases. Germline CDR1 reads SQVTM; CDR2 reads ANQGSEA. The CDR3 sequence is 14 residues long.